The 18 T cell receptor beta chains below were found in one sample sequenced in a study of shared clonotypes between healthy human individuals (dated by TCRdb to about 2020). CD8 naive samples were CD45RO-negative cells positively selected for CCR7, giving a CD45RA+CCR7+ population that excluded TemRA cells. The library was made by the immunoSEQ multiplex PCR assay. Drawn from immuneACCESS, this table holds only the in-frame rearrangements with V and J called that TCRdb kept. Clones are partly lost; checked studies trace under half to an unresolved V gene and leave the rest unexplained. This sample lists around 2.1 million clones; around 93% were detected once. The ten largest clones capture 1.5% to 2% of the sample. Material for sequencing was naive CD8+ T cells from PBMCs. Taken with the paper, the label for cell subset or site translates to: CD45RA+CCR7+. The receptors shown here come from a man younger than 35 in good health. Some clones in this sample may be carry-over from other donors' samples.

The CDR3 loop is CASGGENSYEQYF. The DNA for the CDR3 is TGTGCCAGCGGGGGGGAAAACTCCTACGAGCAGTACTTC. This sequence joins TRBV28 and TRBJ2-7; 7 nucleotides agree with TRBD2. Trimming removed 8 bases from V and 0 bases from J; junction bases left unmatched: 4. This CDR3 spans 13 amino acids. Per the germline V gene, CDR1 is MDHEN and CDR2 is SYDVKM.

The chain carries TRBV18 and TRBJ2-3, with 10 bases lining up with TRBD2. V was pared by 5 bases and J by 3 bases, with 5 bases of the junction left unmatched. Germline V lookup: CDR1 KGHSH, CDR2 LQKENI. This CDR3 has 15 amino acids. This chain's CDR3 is CASSAGTSETDTQYF. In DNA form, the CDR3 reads TGTGCCAGCTCAGCCGGGACTAGCGAAACAGATACGCAGTATTTT.

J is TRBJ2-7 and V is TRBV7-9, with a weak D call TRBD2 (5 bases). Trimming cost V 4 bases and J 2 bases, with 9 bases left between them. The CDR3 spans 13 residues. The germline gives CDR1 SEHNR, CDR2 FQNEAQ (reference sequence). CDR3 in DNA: TGTGCCAGCAGCTCGCACGGGACCTACGAGCAGTACTTC. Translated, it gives CASSSHGTYEQYF. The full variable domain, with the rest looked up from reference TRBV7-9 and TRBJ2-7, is DTGVSQNPRHKITKRGQNVTFRCDPISEHNRLYWYRQTLGQGPEFLTYFQNEAQLEKSRLLSDRFSAERPKGSFSTLEIQRTEQGDSAMYLCASSSHGTYEQYFGPGTRLTVT.

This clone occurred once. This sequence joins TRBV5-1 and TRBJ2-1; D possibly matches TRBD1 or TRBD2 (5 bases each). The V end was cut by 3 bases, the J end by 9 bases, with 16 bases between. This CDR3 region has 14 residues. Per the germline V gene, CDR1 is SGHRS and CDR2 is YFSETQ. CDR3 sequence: CASSWIPGSSEQFF. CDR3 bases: TGCGCCAGCAGCTGGATCCCAGGGAGTAGTGAGCAGTTCTTC.

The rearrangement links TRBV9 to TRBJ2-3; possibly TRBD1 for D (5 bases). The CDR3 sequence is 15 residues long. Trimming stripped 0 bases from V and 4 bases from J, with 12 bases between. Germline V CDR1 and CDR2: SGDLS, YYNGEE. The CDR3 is CASSVDSRAADTQYF. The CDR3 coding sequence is TGTGCCAGCAGCGTAGATTCCAGGGCCGCAGATACGCAGTATTTT.

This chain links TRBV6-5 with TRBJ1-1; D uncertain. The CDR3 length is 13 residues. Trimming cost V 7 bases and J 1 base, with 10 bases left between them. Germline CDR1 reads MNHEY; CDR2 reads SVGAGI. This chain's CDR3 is CASNIHPNTEAFF. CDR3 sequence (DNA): TGTGCCAGCAACATACACCCGAACACTGAAGCTTTCTTT.

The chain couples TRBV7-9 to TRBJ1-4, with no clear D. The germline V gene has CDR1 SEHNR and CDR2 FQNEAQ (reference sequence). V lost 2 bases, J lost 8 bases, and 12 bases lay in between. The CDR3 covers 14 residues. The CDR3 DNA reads TGTGCCAGCAGCTTATGGCCAGGCAGGGAAAAACTGTTTTTT. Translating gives CASSLWPGREKLFF.

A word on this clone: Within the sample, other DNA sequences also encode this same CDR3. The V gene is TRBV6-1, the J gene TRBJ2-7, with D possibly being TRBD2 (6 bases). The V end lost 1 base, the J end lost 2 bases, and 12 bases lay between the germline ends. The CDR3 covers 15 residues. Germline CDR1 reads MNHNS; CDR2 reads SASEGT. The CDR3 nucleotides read TGTGCCAGCAGTGAAGGGCTAGCGAGTACCTACGAGCAGTACTTC. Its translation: CASSEGLASTYEQYF.

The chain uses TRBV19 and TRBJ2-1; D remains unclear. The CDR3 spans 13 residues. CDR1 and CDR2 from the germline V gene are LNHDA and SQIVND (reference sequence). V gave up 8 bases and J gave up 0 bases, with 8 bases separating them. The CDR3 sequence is CASRQSSYNEQFF. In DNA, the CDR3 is TGTGCCAGTCGCCAGAGCTCCTACAATGAGCAGTTCTTC.

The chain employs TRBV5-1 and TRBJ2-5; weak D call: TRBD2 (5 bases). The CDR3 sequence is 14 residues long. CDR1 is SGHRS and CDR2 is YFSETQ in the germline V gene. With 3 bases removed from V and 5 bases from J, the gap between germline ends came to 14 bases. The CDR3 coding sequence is TGCGCCAGCAGCTCTCGGGCGGGTCTGGAGACCCAGTACTTC. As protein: CASSSRAGLETQYF.

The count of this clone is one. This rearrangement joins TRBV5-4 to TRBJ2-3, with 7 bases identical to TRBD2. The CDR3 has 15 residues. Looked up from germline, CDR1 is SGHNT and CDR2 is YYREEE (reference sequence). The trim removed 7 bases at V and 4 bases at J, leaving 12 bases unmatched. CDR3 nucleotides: TGTGCCAGCCGGGGGATGGGAGGGCTCCCAGATACGCAGTATTTT. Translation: CASRGMGGLPDTQYF.

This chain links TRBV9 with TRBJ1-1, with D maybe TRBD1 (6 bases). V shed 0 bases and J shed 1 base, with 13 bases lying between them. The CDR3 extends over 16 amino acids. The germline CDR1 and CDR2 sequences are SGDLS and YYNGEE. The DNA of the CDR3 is TGTGCCAGCAGCGTAGAGCCAGGGGCGACGAACACTGAAGCTTTCTTT. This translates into CASSVEPGATNTEAFF.

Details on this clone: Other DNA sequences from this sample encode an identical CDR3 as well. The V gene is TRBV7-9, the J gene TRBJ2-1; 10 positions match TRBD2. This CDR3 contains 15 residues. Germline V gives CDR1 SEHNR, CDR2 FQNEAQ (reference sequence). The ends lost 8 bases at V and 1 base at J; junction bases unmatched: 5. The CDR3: CASSSTSGSYNEQFF. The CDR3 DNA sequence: TGTGCCAGCTCTTCGACTAGCGGGTCCTACAATGAGCAGTTCTTC.

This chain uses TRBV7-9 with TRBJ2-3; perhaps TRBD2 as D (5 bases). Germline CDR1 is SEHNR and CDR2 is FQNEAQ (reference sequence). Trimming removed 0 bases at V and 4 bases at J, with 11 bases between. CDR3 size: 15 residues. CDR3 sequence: CASSLATTLADTQYF. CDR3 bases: TGTGCCAGCAGCTTAGCGACTACCTTGGCAGATACGCAGTATTTT.

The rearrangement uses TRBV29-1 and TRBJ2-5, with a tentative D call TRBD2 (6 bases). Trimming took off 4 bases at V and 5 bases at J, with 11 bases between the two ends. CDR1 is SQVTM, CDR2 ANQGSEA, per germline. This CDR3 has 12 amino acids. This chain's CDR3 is CSVVAGWETQYF. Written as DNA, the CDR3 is TGCAGCGTTGTGGCGGGATGGGAGACCCAGTACTTC.

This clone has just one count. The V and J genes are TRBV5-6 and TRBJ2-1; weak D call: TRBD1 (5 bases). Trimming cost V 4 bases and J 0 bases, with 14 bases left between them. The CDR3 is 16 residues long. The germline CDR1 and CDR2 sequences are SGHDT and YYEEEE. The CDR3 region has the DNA TGTGCCAGCAGCGTCAGGGTCGCTTACTCCTACAATGAGCAGTTCTTC. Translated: CASSVRVAYSYNEQFF.

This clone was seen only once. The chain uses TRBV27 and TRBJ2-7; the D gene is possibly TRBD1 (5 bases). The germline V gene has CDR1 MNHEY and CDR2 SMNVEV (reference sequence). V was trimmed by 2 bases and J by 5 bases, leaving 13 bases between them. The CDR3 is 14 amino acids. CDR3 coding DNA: TGTGCCAGCAGTTTAGTTGGGGCATTCAACGAGCAGTACTTC. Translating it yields CASSLVGAFNEQYF.

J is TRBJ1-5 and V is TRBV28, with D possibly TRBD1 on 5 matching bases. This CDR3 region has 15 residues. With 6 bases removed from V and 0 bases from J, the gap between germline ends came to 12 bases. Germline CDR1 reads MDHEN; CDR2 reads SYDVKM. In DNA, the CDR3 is TGTGCCAGCAGAAAGACAGAGACTAGCAATCAGCCCCAGCATTTT. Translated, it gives CASRKTETSNQPQHF.